Described below is a single T cell receptor (beta chain) sequence and its context. Trimming cost V 7 bases and J 5 bases, with 8 bases left between them. CDR1 and CDR2 from the germline V gene are MNHEY and SVGAGI. The CDR3 runs 11 residues. This specimen belongs to a study of blood T cell repertoires in COVID-19. The protocol was immunoSEQ multiplex PCR, while the TCRdb copy is restricted to in-frame clones and leaves out a portion. The sample contains under 65,000 clones, about 90% of which appear only once. The gene calls are TRBV6-5 and TRBJ2-5; D is perhaps TRBD1 (5 bases). The TCR comes from a man older than 75 in a cohort sampled during active COVID-19. The source material was peripheral blood. The CDR3 coding sequence is TGTGCCAGCATGGGGCGGGAGACCCAGTACTTC. Protein product: CASMGRETQYF.